This T cell receptor beta chain was observed in a study of PD-1 blockade in mismatch repair-deficient tumors. Libraries were prepared by immunoSEQ multiplex PCR; TCRdb keeps only in-frame clonotypes and omits some of them. The sample lists some 130,000 clones, about nine tenths occurring once. TCRs were sequenced from three patients responding to pembrolizumab. This clone was picked up one time. Trimming took 0 bases from V and 1 from J, leaving 7 bases between them. The CDR3 runs 14 residues. CDR1 is SGHNT, CDR2 YYREEE, per germline (reference sequence). This receptor was taken from an adult with mismatch repair-deficient cancer. Sample: peripheral blood, taken 72 weeks after starting pembrolizumab. The rearrangement links TRBV5-4 to TRBJ2-5; D remains unclear. CDR3 region: CASSLGWAQETQYF. The CDR3 coding sequence is TGTGCCAGCAGCTTGGGCTGGGCCCAAGAGACCCAGTACTTC.